This T cell receptor beta chain appears in the sequencing data of a study of control samples from healthy donors and cancer patients. The ends were cut back, 7 bases at V and 4 bases at J, with 19 bases in the middle. The CDR3 loop spans 15 amino acids. In germline, CDR1 is LNHDA, CDR2 SQIVND (reference sequence). Repertoires were generated with immunoSEQ multiplex PCR, while TCRdb's copy carries only in-frame clones and drops some. The data show about 140,000 clones, over 85% seen once. Sequencing was performed on blood. The genes are TRBV19 and TRBJ2-5; D possibly corresponds to TRBD2 (5 bases). This TCR was recovered from a man aged 30 to 39 in good health. The CDR3 DNA sequence: TGTGCCAGTAAATCAACTAGGCATTTTCCAGAGACCCAGTACTTC. This sequence encodes CASKSTRHFPETQYF.